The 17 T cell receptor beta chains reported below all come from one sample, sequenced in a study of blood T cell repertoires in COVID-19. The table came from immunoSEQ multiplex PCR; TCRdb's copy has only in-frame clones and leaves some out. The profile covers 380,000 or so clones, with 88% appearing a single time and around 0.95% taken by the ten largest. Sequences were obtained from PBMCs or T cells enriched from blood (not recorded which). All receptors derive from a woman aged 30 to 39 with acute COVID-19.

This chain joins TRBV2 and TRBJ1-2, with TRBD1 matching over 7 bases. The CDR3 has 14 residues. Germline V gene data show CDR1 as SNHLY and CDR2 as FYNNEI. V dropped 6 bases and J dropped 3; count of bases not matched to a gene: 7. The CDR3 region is CASRRDSAYYGYTF. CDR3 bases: TGTGCCAGCAGGAGGGACAGCGCGTACTATGGCTACACCTTC.

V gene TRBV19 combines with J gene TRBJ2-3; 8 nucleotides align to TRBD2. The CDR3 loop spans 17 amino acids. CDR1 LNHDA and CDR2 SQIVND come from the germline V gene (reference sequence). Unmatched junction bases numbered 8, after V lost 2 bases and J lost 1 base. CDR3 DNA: TGTGCCAGTAGTATATTCGGGAGGGAAGGCGGCACAGATACGCAGTATTTT. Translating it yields CASSIFGREGGTDTQYF.

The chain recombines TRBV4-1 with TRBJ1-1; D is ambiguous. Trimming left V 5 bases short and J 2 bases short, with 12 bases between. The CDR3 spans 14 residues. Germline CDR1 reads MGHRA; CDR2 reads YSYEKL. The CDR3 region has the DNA TGCGCCAGCAGCTCCCTTGAGGCTAACACTGAAGCTTTCTTT. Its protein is CASSSLEANTEAFF.

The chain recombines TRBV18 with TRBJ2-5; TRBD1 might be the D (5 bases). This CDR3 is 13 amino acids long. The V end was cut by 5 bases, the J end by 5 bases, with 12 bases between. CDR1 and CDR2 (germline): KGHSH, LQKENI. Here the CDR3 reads CASSSDSRETQYF. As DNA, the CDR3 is TGTGCCAGCTCAAGTGACAGCCGGGAGACCCAGTACTTC. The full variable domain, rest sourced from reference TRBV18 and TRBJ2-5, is NAGVMQNPRHLVRRRGQEARLRCSPMKGHSHVYWYRQLPEEGLKFMVYLQKENIIDESGMPKERFSAEFPKEGPSILRIQQVVRGDSAAYFCASSSDSRETQYFGPGTRLLVL.

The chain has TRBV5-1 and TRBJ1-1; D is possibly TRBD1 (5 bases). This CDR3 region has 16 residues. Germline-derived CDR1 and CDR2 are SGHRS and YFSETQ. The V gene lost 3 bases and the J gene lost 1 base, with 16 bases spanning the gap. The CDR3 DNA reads TGCGCCAGCAGCTCCCCGGTGGGGGGAGCGAACACTGAAGCTTTCTTT. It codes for CASSSPVGGANTEAFF.

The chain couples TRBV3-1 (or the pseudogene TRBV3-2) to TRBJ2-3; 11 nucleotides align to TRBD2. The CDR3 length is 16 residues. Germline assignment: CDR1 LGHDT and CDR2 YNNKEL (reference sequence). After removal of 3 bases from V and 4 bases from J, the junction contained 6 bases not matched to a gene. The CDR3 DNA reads TGTGCCAGCAGCCACAGACTAGCGGGGCCTTCAGATACGCAGTATTTT. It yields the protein CASSHRLAGPSDTQYF.

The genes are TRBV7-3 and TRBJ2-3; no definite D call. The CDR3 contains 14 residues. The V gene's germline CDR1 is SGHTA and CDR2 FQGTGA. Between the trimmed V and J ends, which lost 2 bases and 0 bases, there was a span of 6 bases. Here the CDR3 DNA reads TGTGCCAGCAGCTTAGTGGGCAGCACAGATACGCAGTATTTT. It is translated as CASSLVGSTDTQYF.

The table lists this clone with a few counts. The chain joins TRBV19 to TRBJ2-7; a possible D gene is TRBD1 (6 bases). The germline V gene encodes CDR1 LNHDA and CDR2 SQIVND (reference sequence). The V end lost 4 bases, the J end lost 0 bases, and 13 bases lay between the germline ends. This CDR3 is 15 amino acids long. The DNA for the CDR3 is TGTGCCAGTAGTAATCAGGGGATCGTCTCCTACGAGCAGTACTTC. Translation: CASSNQGIVSYEQYF.

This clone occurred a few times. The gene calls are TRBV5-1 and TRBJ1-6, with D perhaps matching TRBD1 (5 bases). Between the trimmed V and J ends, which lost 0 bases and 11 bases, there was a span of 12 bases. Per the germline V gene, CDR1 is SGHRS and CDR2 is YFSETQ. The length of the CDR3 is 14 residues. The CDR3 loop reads CASSLAGGGTPLHF. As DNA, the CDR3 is TGCGCCAGCAGCTTGGCGGGGGGTGGAACACCCCTCCACTTT.

The CDR3 loop reads CASSSQGRETTDTQYF. In nucleotides, the CDR3 is TGCGCCAGCAGCTCCCAGGGACGGGAGACCACAGATACGCAGTATTTT. This rearrangement joins TRBV5-1 to TRBJ2-3; possible D gene TRBD2, 6 bases. Trimming took 3 bases from V and 2 from J, leaving 16 bases between them. The V gene's germline CDR1 is SGHRS and CDR2 YFSETQ. This CDR3 contains 16 residues.

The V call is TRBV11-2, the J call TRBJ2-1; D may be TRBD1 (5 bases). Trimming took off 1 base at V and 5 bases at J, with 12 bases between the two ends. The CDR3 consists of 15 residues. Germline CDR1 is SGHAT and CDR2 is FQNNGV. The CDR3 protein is CASSLGTTANNEQFF. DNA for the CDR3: TGTGCCAGCAGCTTAGGGACAACGGCTAACAATGAGCAGTTCTTC.

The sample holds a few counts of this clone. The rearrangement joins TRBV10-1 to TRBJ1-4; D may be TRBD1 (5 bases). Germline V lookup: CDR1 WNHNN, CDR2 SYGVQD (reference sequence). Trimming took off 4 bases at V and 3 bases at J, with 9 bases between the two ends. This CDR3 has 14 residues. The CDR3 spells CASSADTANEKLFF. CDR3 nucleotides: TGCGCCAGCAGTGCGGACACGGCTAATGAAAAACTGTTTTTT.

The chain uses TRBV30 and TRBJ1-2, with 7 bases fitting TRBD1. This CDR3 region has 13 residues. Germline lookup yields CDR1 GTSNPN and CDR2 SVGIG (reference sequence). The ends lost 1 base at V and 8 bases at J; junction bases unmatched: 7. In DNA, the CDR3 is TGTGCCTGGAGTGGGCAGGGGGTTCAAGGCTACACCTTC. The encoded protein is CAWSGQGVQGYTF.

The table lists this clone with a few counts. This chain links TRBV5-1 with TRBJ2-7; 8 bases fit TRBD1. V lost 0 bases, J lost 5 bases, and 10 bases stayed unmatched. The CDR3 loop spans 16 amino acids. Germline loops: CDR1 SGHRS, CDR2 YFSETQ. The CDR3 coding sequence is TGCGCCAGCAGCTTGGTAGGGACAGGAATGTCACACGAGCAGTACTTC. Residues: CASSLVGTGMSHEQYF.

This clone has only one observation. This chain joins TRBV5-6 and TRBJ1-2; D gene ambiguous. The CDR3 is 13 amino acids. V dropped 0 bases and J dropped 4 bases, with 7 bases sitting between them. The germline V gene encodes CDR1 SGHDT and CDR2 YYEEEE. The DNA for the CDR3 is TGTGCCAGCAGCTTGGGCGGCAGCTATGGCTACACCTTC. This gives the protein CASSLGGSYGYTF.

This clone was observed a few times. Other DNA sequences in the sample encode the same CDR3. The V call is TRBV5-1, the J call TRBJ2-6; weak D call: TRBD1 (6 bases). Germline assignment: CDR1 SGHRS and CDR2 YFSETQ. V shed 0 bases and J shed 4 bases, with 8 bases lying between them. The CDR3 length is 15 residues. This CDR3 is CASSLDRAGANVLTF. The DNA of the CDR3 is TGCGCCAGCAGCTTGGACAGGGCCGGGGCCAACGTCCTGACTTTC. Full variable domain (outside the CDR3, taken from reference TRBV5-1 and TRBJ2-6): KAGVTQTPRYLIKTRGQQVTLSCSPISGHRSVSWYQQTPGQGLQFLFEYFSETQRNKGNFPGRFSGRQFSNSRSEMNVSTLELGDSALYLCASSLDRAGANVLTFGAGSRLTVL.

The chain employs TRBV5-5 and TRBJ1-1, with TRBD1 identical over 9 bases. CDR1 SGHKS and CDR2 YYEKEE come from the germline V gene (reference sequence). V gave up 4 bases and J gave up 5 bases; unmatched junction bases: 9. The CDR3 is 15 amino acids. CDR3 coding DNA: TGTGCCAGCAGCGAGGGGACAGGGTTGGGTACTGAAGCTTTCTTT. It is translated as CASSEGTGLGTEAFF.